The 26 T cell receptor beta chains listed next were all sequenced from one sample in a study of tumor-infiltrating lymphocytes in oesophageal squamous cell carcinoma listed by TCRdb under 2016. Libraries were made using PCR. Sequencing took place on an Illumina HiSeq 2000. TCRdb cleaned the public reads at Q25 with fastp, built clones with MiXCR and kept in-frame beta chains. Under each unique CDR3 protein, matching rows form one entry showing the most common genes and DNA. The sample table records just over 15,000 distinct CDR3 sequences; roughly 54% of these occur just once. The ten largest clones capture about 38% of the sample. The specimen was esophageal tumor tissue. Receptors were obtained from a female donor with esophageal squamous cell carcinoma.

This clonotype showed up many times. The CDR3 ends on some other residue instead of the conserved phenylalanine or tryptophan, so this is likely a read error. It is unclear where the CDR3 begins or ends on the DNA, so no DNA is shown, and the CDR3 is as TCRdb lists it. The chain combines TRBV7-2 with TRBJ2-6; the table's D call, TRBD1, has no DNA check behind it. With termini counted, the CDR3 has 15 amino acids. Germline V gene sequence: CDR1 SGHTA, CDR2 FQGNSA. CDR3 amino acids: CASSLASSYEQYFGA.

The rearrangement links TRBV6-2 or TRBV6-3 to TRBJ2-7, with 11 bases lining up with TRBD1. The J call may be mistaken, given a closer DNA end match to TRBJ2-4. The CDR3 consists of 18 residues. In germline, CDR1 is MNHEY, CDR2 SVGEGT. CDR3 in DNA: TGTGCCAGCAGTGAAGAGGGACAGGGGGTCTGGGCCAAAAACATTCAGTACTTC. Translating it yields CASSEEGQGVWAKNIQYF.

This clonotype was detected a few times. The rearrangement uses TRBV7-8 and TRBJ2-3; TRBD2 matches 12 bases. The CDR3 covers 17 residues. V lost 3 bases, J lost 3 bases, and 7 bases stayed unmatched. From germline, CDR1 is SGHVS and CDR2 FQNEAQ. CDR3: CASSFNFGLAGTDTQYF. DNA of the CDR3: TGTGCCAGCAGCTTCAACTTTGGACTAGCGGGGACAGATACGCAGTATTTT.

The V gene is TRBV7-6, the J gene TRBJ2-1, with 7 bases that match TRBD2. Germline V lookup: CDR1 SGHVS, CDR2 FNYEAQ. This CDR3 is 15 amino acids long. The trim removed 1 base at V and 4 bases at J, leaving 4 bases unmatched. CDR3 DNA: TGTGCCAGCAGCTTAGACCCTAGCGGATACAATGAGCAGTTCTTC. Protein sequence: CASSLDPSGYNEQFF. Using reference TRBV7-6 and TRBJ2-1 for the parts outside the CDR3, the full variable domain is GAGVSQSPRYKVTKRGQDVALRCDPISGHVSLYWYRQALGQGPEFLTYFNYEAQQDKSGLPNDRFSAERPEGSISTLTIQRTEQRDSAMYRCASSLDPSGYNEQFFGPGTRLTVL.

This chain connects TRBV6-4 to TRBJ1-1, with TRBD1 matching over 7 bases. The length of the CDR3 is 15 residues. The J segment lost 1 base and the V segment lost 6 bases, leaving 8 bases of the junction unmatched. Germline CDR1 reads MRHNA; CDR2 reads SNTAGT. CDR3 region: CASRPRQGPNTEAFF. The CDR3 nucleotides read TGTGCCAGCAGACCCAGACAGGGTCCGAACACTGAAGCTTTCTTT.

The table lists this clonotype with many counts. The genes are TRBV5-1 and TRBJ2-2; possibly TRBD2 for D (5 bases). The V and J ends lost 7 bases and 6 bases respectively, with 7 bases between them. CDR3 length: 11 residues. CDR1 is SGHRS, CDR2 YFSETQ, per germline. In DNA form, the CDR3 reads TGCGCCAGCTACGGGGCCGGGGAGCTGTTTTTT. This encodes CASYGAGELFF.

Only a few counts were recorded for this clonotype. In this CDR3 the conserved last residue, phenylalanine or tryptophan, is missing, so a read error is likely. Because the CDR3's place on the DNA is in doubt, the DNA is left out and the CDR3 is given as listed by TCRdb. The rearrangement links TRBV7-6 to TRBJ2-3; TRBD1 reflects the table's D call only, with no check against the DNA. Including both end residues, the CDR3 is 20 amino acids long. Per the germline V gene, CDR1 is SGHVS and CDR2 is FNYEAQ. The CDR3: CASSSRPDRGQSYNEQFFGP.

In its sample, this clonotype was seen many times. J is TRBJ2-1 and V is TRBV7-9; 10 bases are shared with TRBD1. The J call may be wrong; the DNA end is better matched by TRBJ2-7. Germline loops: CDR1 SEHNR, CDR2 FQNEAQ (reference sequence). The CDR3 sequence is 14 residues long. CDR3 loop: CASSTGQGYNEQYF. The CDR3 nucleotides are TGTGCCAGCAGCACGGGACAGGGGTACAATGAGCAGTACTTC.

The gene calls are TRBV7-3 and TRBJ2-3; D may be TRBD1 (6 bases). Per germline, CDR1 SGHTA and CDR2 FQGTGA. V shed 4 bases and J shed 6 bases, with 11 bases lying between them. This CDR3 comprises 13 residues. The CDR3, as DNA: TGTGCCAGCAGCTCGACACAGGGTGATACGCAGTATTTT. As protein: CASSSTQGDTQYF.

This clonotype was seen repeatedly, ten times or more. The gene calls are TRBV7-3 and TRBJ2-5; 9 nucleotides line up with TRBD2. The J call is in doubt because the DNA end fits TRBJ2-1 better. CDR3 length: 15 amino acids. The germline V gene encodes CDR1 SGHTA and CDR2 FQGTGA. CDR3 loop: CASSLSGRYKDEQFF. For the CDR3, the DNA is TGTGCCAGCAGCCTAAGCGGGAGGTATAAGGATGAGCAGTTCTTC.

The chain uses TRBV12-3 or TRBV12-4 and TRBJ1-2; no reliable D call. Trimming left V 3 bases short and J 6 bases short, with 11 bases between. The CDR3 length is 13 residues. CDR3 coding DNA: TGTGCCAGCAGTTTTCGATGGATGGATGGCTACACCTTC. Residues: CASSFRWMDGYTF.

J is TRBJ2-5 and V is TRBV2; 7 bases are shared with TRBD1. The length of the CDR3 is 15 residues. V trimming: 4 bases; J trimming: 7 bases; junction bases outside the gene matches: 12. Germline CDR1 SNHLY, CDR2 FYNNEI. The chain's CDR3 is CASSVLGGSSGTQYF. CDR3 bases: TGTGCCAGCAGTGTCTTAGGGGGCAGCTCGGGGACCCAGTACTTC.

This clonotype appeared a few times. The chain recombines TRBV5-1 with TRBJ1-1, with a weak D call TRBD1 (5 bases). The CDR3 is 14 amino acids. V shed 4 bases and J shed 8 bases, with 18 bases lying between them. Germline CDR1 and CDR2: SGHRS and YFSETQ. In DNA, the CDR3 is TGCGCCAGCAGCCCGGGCGGGGCCACCGAAGAAGCTTTCTTT. This gives the protein CASSPGGATEEAFF.

The chain carries TRBV7-6 and TRBJ2-1; D call uncertain. The J call may be in error: the DNA end matches TRBJ2-7 better. The CDR3 covers 19 residues. Germline assignment: CDR1 SGHVS and CDR2 FNYEAQ. DNA for the CDR3: TGTGCCAGCAGCTTAAGTGAGGTGCGCAGGACCTCTCTGCACAATGAGCAGTACTTC. Its translation: CASSLSEVRRTSLHNEQYF.

The genes are TRBV7-6 and TRBJ2-3; no firm D call. Trimming removed 5 bases from V and 4 bases from J, with 7 bases in between. Germline CDR1 reads SGHVS; CDR2 reads FNYEAQ. The CDR3 contains 12 residues. CDR3 in DNA: TGTGCCAGCAGCCTCGGACCAGATACGCAGTATTTT. Translating it yields CASSLGPDTQYF.

By share of the sample, this clonotype is medium-sized. The gene calls are TRBV7-3 and TRBJ1-1, with TRBD1 identical over 9 bases. The J segment lost 5 bases and the V segment lost 6 bases, leaving 13 bases of the junction unmatched. CDR1 and CDR2 from the germline V gene are SGHTA and FQGTGA. The CDR3 is made up of 16 amino acids. The CDR3: CASSYGTGLLRTEAFF. CDR3 in DNA: TGTGCCAGCAGTTACGGGACAGGGCTTTTAAGAACTGAAGCTTTCTTT. The variable domain in full, completed from reference TRBV7-3 and TRBJ1-1, reads GAGVSQTPSNKVTEKGKYVELRCDPISGHTALYWYRQSLGQGPEFLIYFQGTGAADDSGLPNDRFFAVRPEGSVSTLKIQRTERGDSAVYLCASSYGTGLLRTEAFFGQGTRLTVV.

Of note for this clonotype: This may stem from a read error, because a much larger clone lies one nucleotide away. The V and J genes are TRBV2 and TRBJ2-5; unclear D gene. From germline, CDR1 is SNHLY and CDR2 FYNNEI. V gave up 4 bases and J gave up 11 bases, with 17 bases separating them. CDR3 length: 13 residues. The CDR3 nucleotides are TGTGCCAGCAGTGCCTTAGAGTACAATGAGCAGTACTTC. It codes for CASSALEYNEQYF.

This sequence joins TRBV11-1 and TRBJ1-1; no firm D call. V was cut by 2 bases and J by 0 bases, with 1 base left in between. The CDR3 is 12 amino acids. Looked up from germline, CDR1 is SGHAT and CDR2 is FQDESV (reference sequence). The CDR3 DNA sequence: TGTGCCAGCAGCTTAATGAACACTGAAGCTTTCTTT. It is translated as CASSLMNTEAFF.

With regard to this clonotype: It may be a read error: a sequence one base away is much more abundant. The chain employs TRBV7-9 and TRBJ2-3; 10 nucleotides align to TRBD1. The junction had 16 bases not matched to a gene; V was cut back by 5 bases and J by 14 bases. The CDR3 spans 15 residues. The germline V gene has CDR1 SEHNR and CDR2 FQNEAQ (reference sequence). The CDR3 is CASSPGTGVAGELYF. The CDR3 DNA reads TGTGCCAGCAGCCCAGGGACAGGGGTGGCCGGGGAGCTGTATTTT.

The V call is TRBV7-2, the J call TRBJ2-7; D uncertain. The end of the DNA is better explained by TRBJ2-1, so the J call may be wrong. CDR1 and CDR2 from the germline V gene are SGHTA and FQGNSA. The CDR3 runs 16 residues. CDR3 residues: CASSLVAGSSYNEQFF. In nucleotides, the CDR3 is TGTGCCAGCAGCTTAGTGGCAGGTTCTTCCTACAATGAGCAGTTCTTC.

The CDR3 loop reads CAISESGVPYEQYF. CDR3 in DNA: TGTGCCATCAGTGAGTCGGGAGTCCCCTACGAGCAGTACTTC. The chain carries TRBV10-3 and TRBJ2-5, with a tentative D call TRBD2 (5 bases). TRBJ2-7 matches the DNA end more closely, so the J call is doubtful. Germline CDR1 is ENHRY and CDR2 is SYGVKD. CDR3 length equals 14 residues.

The V and J genes are TRBV11-2 and TRBJ2-3, with 8 bases identical to TRBD2. The J call may not be correct, given that the DNA end is closer to TRBJ2-1. In germline, CDR1 is SGHAT, CDR2 FQNNGV. The CDR3 contains 14 residues. The DNA for the CDR3 is TGTGCCAGCAGCCCCTTTAGGCGGGAGGTGGAGCAGTTCTTC. This encodes CASSPFRREVEQFF.

The J gene is TRBJ1-1, the V gene TRBV7-2, with D uncertain. This CDR3 comprises 15 residues. Looked up from germline, CDR1 is SGHTA and CDR2 is FQGNSA. V lost 3 bases and J 3 bases, leaving 14 bases between the germline ends. CDR3 sequence (DNA): TGTGCCAGCAGCTTGCGAGCTTTGGGATACACTGAAGCTTTCTTT. Translation gives CASSLRALGYTEAFF. Variable domain in full (rest from reference TRBV7-2 and TRBJ1-1): GAGVSQSPSNKVTEKGKDVELRCDPISGHTALYWYRQSLGQGLEFLIYFQGNSAPDKSGLPSDRFSAERTGGSVSTLTIQRTQQEDSAVYLCASSLRALGYTEAFFGQGTRLTVV.

V is TRBV6-6 and J is TRBJ1-1, with unresolved D. Near its end, the DNA agrees better with TRBJ2-3, so the J call may be wrong. The germline gives CDR1 MNHNY, CDR2 SVGAGI (reference sequence). The CDR3 covers 13 residues. The CDR3 bases are TGTGCCAGCAGTTGGGATCTCACAGATACGCAGTATTTT. This encodes CASSWDLTDTQYF.

About this clonotype: The junction departs from the called germline gene at one end, perhaps through a read error. The chain joins TRBV5-3 to TRBJ1-1; D unresolved. TRBV5-3 is recorded as an ORF, its role being uncertain. The CDR3 contains 13 residues. DNA of the CDR3: TGTGCCAGCAGCTTGAGGGTCTGGACTGCAGCTTTCTTT. This encodes CASSLRVWTAAFF.

On this clonotype itself: No conserved phenylalanine or tryptophan ends this CDR3, so it is likely a read error. The limits of the CDR3 on the DNA are not certain, so only TCRdb's listed CDR3 is given. The chain links TRBV12-3 or TRBV12-4 to TRBJ2-6; the table assigns TRBD1, which was not confirmed against the DNA. The CDR3 is 14 residues long, counting both termini. CDR3 sequence: CASSFRADTQYFGA.